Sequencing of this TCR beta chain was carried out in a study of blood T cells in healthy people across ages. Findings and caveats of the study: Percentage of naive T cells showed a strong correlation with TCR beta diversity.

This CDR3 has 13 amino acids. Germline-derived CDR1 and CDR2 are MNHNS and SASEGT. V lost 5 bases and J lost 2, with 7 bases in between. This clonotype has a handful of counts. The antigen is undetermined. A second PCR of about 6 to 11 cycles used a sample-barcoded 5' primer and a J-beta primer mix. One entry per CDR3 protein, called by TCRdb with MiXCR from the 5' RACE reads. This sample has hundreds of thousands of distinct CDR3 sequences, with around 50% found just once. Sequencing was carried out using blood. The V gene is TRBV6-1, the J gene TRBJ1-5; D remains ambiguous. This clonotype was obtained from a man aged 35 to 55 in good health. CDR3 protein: CASSRAGNQPQHF. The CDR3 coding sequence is TGTGCCAGCAGTAGGGCAGGCAATCAGCCCCAGCATTTT.